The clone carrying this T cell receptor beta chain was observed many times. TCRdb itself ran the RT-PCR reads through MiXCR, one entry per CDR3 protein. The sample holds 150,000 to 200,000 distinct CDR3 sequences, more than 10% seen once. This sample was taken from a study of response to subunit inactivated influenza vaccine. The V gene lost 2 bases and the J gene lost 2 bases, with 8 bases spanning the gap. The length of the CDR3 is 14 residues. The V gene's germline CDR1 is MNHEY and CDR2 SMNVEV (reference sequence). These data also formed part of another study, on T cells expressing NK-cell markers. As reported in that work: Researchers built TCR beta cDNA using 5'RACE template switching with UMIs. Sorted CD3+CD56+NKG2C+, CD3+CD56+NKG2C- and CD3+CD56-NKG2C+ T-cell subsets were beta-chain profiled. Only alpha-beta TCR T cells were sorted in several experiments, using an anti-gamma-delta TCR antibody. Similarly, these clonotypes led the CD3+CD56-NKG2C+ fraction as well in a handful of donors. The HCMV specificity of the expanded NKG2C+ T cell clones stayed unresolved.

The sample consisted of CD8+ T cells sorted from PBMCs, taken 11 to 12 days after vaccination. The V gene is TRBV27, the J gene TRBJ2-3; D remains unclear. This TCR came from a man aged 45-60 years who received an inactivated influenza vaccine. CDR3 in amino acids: CASSLGIHTDTQYF. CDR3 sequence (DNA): TGTGCCAGCAGTTTAGGCATCCACACAGATACGCAGTATTTT.